This T cell receptor (beta chain) is from a study of blood T cell repertoires in COVID-19. Study background: Samples taken during acute and convalescent COVID-19 were collected in the United States, Italy and Spain. PBMCs, B-cell-depleted T cells, or T cells were the source of the cDNA or gDNA that made up the material.

Per the original methods: Estimates of nucleated cell counts were drawn from the amplification of reference gene primers. Measured with immunoSEQ multiplex PCR; TCRdb has only the in-frame clones, and not every one. V and J calls and clone size come straight from that table; D and trimming were deduced from the DNA. The sample contains about 180,000 clones, 80% to 90% of which appear only once. This CDR3 comprises 14 residues. Trimming cost V 1 base and J 2 bases, with 8 bases left between them. The V gene's germline CDR1 is LNHDA and CDR2 SQIVND (reference sequence). Sequenced sample: peripheral blood. This chain joins TRBV19 and TRBJ1-2; D uncertain. The sequence was collected from a man in his fifties or sixties with acute or convalescent COVID-19. DNA of the CDR3: TGTGCCAGTAGTATAGGGCCGAAGAACTATGGCTACACCTTC. Translated: CASSIGPKNYGYTF.